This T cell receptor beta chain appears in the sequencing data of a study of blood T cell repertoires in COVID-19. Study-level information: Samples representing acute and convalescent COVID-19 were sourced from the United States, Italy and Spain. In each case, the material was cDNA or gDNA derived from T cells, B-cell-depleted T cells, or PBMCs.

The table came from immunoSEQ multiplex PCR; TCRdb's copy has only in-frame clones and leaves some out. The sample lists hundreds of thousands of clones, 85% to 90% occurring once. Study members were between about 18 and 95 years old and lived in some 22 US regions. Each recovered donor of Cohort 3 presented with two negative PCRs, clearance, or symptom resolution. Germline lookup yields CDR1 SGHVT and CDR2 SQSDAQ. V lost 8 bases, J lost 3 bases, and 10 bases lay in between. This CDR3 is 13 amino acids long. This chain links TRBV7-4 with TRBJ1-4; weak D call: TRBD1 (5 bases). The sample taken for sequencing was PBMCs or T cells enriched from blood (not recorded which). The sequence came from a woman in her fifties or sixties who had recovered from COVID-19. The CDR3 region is CASSWGANEKLFF. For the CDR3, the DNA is TGTGCCAGCTCTTGGGGGGCTAATGAAAAACTGTTTTTT.